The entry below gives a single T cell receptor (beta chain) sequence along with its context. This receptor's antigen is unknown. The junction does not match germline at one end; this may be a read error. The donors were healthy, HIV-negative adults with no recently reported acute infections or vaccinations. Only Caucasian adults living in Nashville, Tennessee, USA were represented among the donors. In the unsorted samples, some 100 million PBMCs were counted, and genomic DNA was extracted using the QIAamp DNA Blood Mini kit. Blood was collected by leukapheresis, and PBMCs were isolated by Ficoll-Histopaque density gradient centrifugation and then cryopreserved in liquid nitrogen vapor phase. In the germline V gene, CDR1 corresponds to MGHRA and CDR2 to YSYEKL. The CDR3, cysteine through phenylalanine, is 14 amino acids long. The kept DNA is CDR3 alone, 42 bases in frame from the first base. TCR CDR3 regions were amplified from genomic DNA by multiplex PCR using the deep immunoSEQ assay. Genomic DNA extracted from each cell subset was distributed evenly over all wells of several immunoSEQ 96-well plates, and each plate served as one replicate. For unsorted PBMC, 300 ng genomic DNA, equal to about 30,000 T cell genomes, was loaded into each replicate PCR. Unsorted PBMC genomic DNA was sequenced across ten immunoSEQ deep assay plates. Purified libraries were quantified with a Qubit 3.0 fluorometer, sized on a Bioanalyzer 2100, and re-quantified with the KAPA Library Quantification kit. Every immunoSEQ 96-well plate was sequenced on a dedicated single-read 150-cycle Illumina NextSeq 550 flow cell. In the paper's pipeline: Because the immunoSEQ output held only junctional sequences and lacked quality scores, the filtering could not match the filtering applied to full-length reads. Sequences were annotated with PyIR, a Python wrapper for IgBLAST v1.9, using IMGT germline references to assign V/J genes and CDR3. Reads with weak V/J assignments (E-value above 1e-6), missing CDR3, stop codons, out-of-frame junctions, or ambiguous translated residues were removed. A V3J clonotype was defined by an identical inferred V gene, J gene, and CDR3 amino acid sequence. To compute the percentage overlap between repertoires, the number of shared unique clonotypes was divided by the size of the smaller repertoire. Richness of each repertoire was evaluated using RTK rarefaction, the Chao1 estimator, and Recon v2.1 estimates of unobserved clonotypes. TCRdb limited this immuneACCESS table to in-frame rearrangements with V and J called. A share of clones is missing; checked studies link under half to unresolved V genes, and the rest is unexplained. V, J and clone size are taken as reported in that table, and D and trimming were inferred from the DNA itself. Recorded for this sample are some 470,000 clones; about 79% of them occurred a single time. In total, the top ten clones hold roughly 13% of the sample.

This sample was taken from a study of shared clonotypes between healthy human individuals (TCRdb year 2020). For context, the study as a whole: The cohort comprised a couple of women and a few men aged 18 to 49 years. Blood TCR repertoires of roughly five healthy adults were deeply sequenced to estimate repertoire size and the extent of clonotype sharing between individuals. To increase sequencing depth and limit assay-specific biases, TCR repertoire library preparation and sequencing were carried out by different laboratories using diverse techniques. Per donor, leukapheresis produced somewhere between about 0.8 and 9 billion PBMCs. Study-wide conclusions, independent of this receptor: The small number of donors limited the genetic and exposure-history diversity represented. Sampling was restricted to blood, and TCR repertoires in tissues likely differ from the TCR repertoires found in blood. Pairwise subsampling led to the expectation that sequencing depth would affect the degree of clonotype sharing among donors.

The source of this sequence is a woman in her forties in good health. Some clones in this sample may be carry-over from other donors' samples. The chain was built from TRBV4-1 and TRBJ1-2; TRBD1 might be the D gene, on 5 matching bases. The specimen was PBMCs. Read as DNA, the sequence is TGCGCCAGCAGCCAATATGAGGGGATCTATGGCTACGCCTTC. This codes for CASSQYEGIYGYAF.